This is a list of T cell receptor beta chains from one sample in a study of blood T cell repertoires in COVID-19. Only in-frame clones appear in the TCRdb table, and some are missing; sequencing was by immunoSEQ multiplex PCR. The table includes roughly 220,000 clones, about 88% detected once. The sequenced material came from peripheral blood. These receptors came from a man aged 50-60 years who had recovered from COVID-19. The CDR3 runs from the conserved cysteine through the conserved F or W. Each record gives: J gene, clone size, V gene, D gene, CDR3 protein, CDR3 DNA. A D gene is named only where the DNA matches it firmly. Size tells how often a clone was seen (once, few, many) or the class of an expanded clone, and some rows leave it out.

>TRBJ2-1|few|TRBV29-1|TRBD2
CSVAGTSGLISYNEQFF
TGCAGCGTTGCCGGGACTAGCGGTCTGATCTCCTACAATGAGCAGTTCTTC
>TRBJ2-5|-|TRBV5-5|-
CASSLARGSRETQYF
TGTGCCAGCAGCTTGGCTCGCGGAAGCCGGGAGACCCAGTACTTC
>TRBJ1-2|-|TRBV10-3|-
CAISEPARQAYYGYTF
TGTGCCATCAGTGAGCCCGCTCGACAGGCCTACTATGGCTACACCTTC
>TRBJ2-3|-|TRBV6-5|-
CASSPLGGSTDTQYF
TGTGCCAGCAGTCCGCTCGGGGGTAGCACAGATACGCAGTATTTT
>TRBJ2-1|-|TRBV14|TRBD2
CASSHTLAGGPHEQFF
TGTGCCAGCAGCCATACACTAGCGGGAGGGCCCCATGAGCAGTTCTTC
>TRBJ2-2|-|TRBV4-1|TRBD2
CASSQERVAGVPGELFF
TGCGCCAGCAGCCAAGAGAGGGTAGCGGGAGTACCCGGGGAGCTGTTTTTT
>TRBJ1-2|-|TRBV18|TRBD1
CASSSGGQGYGYTF
TGTGCCAGCTCATCCGGGGGACAGGGCTATGGCTACACCTTC
>TRBJ1-5|-|TRBV2|TRBD1
CASSPTGGSQPQHF
TGTGCCAGCAGTCCGACAGGGGGTAGTCAGCCCCAGCATTTT
>TRBJ2-7|-|TRBV2|-
CASSEGLSYEQYF
TGTGCCAGCAGTGAAGGTCTATCATACGAGCAGTACTTC
>TRBJ1-5|-|TRBV28|TRBD1
CASRGLRDRGSNQPQHF
TGTGCCAGCAGGGGACTCCGGGACAGGGGTAGCAATCAGCCCCAGCATTTT
>TRBJ1-1|-|TRBV24-1|-
CATTVRPGQRRNTEAFF
TGTGCCACCACGGTCCGGCCCGGACAGAGACGGAACACTGAAGCTTTCTTT
>TRBJ2-1|-|TRBV10-1|-
CASSESFGRNEQFF
TGCGCCAGCAGTGAGTCGTTTGGGCGAAATGAGCAGTTCTTC
>TRBJ2-3|few|TRBV6-5|TRBD1
CAIRTGNEGTDTQYF
TGTGCCATTAGGACAGGGAATGAGGGCACAGATACGCAGTATTTT
>TRBJ1-3|-|TRBV2|TRBD1
CASSEAPVFQGADTIYF
TGTGCCAGCAGTGAAGCGCCGGTTTTCCAGGGGGCAGACACCATATATTTT
>TRBJ2-7|-|TRBV7-8|TRBD1
CASSDRQGSYEQYF
TGTGCCAGCAGCGATCGACAGGGGTCCTACGAGCAGTACTTC
>TRBJ1-3|few|TRBV2|-
CASSVRGALGNTIYF
TGTGCCAGCAGTGTCCGGGGGGCTCTAGGCAACACCATATATTTT
>TRBJ1-4|-|TRBV7-2|-
CASSLVATATNEKLFF
TGTGCCAGCAGCTTAGTTGCGACAGCAACTAATGAAAAACTGTTTTTT
>TRBJ2-7|-|TRBV18|-
CASSPPGAEQYF
TGTGCCAGCTCACCACCAGGGGCCGAGCAGTACTTC
>TRBJ2-7|once|TRBV28|-
CASSYTRIYEQYF
TGTGCCAGCAGTTACACTAGAATCTACGAGCAGTACTTC
>TRBJ2-7|-|TRBV19|TRBD1
CASSAKTGTEQYF
TGTGCCAGTAGCGCCAAGACAGGGACCGAGCAGTACTTC
>TRBJ1-1|-|TRBV2|TRBD1
CASRNPTTGGGEAFF
TGTGCCAGCAGAAACCCTACCACAGGGGGTGGTGAAGCTTTCTTT
>TRBJ2-1|-|TRBV7-9|TRBD1
CASSLGTEGNEQFF
TGTGCCAGCAGCCTCGGGACAGAGGGCAATGAGCAGTTCTTC
>TRBJ2-7|-|TRBV19|-
CASSTSNFDRSRSYEQYF
TGTGCCAGTAGTACTTCAAATTTTGACAGGTCCCGATCCTACGAGCAGTACTTC
>TRBJ2-7|-|TRBV4-1|TRBD2
CASSQDVLAGSYEQYF
TGCGCCAGCAGCCAAGATGTACTAGCGGGGTCCTACGAGCAGTACTTC
>TRBJ2-7|-|TRBV5-6|-
CASSLLQDVGEQYF
TGTGCCAGCAGCTTGTTGCAGGATGTAGGCGAGCAGTACTTC
>TRBJ2-7|-|TRBV6-5|-
CATAPYGNEQYF
TGTGCCACCGCCCCGTACGGGAACGAGCAGTACTTC
>TRBJ1-2|-|TRBV18|-
CASSYTGLEGYTF
TGTGCCAGCTCATATACAGGGTTAGAGGGCTACACCTTC
>TRBJ2-2|-|TRBV5-1|TRBD1
CATGTGNTGELFF
TGCGCCACCGGGACAGGGAACACCGGGGAGCTGTTTTTT
>TRBJ2-7|-|TRBV28|TRBD1
CASSFSGRGSWEQYF
TGTGCCAGCAGTTTCTCTGGCAGGGGGTCGTGGGAGCAGTACTTC
>TRBJ2-2|few|TRBV2|TRBD1
CASTGQGSTGELFF
TGTGCCAGTACGGGACAGGGGTCCACCGGGGAGCTGTTTTTT
>TRBJ2-2|once|TRBV30|-
CAWSATNTGELFF
TGTGCCTGGAGCGCTACGAACACCGGGGAGCTGTTTTTT
>TRBJ2-4|-|TRBV6-5|-
CASTLDGAAKNIQYF
TGTGCCAGCACCCTGGATGGGGCGGCCAAAAACATTCAGTACTTC
>TRBJ2-1|-|TRBV7-2|-
CASSSWGLSFRDNEQFF
TGTGCCAGCAGCTCATGGGGACTCTCTTTTAGGGATAATGAGCAGTTCTTC
>TRBJ2-2|-|TRBV2|TRBD1
CASSERTGYTGELFF
TGTGCCAGCAGTGAAAGGACAGGGTACACCGGGGAGCTGTTTTTT
>TRBJ1-2|-|TRBV2|TRBD1
CASSEGTGGIYGYTF
TGTGCCAGCAGTGAAGGGACAGGGGGCATCTATGGCTACACCTTC
>TRBJ2-2|-|TRBV18|TRBD1
CASSPPGTGLRVGELFF
TGTGCCAGCTCACCACCGGGGACAGGGCTCCGTGTCGGGGAGCTGTTTTTT
>TRBJ1-6|many|TRBV7-2|-
CASSFRQVNNSPLHF
TGTGCCAGCAGCTTCCGACAGGTGAACAATTCACCCCTCCACTTT
>TRBJ2-3|-|TRBV18|-
CASSPLGINTDTQYF
TGTGCCAGCTCACCACTCGGGATTAACACAGATACGCAGTATTTT
>TRBJ1-2|-|TRBV2|TRBD1
CASRRGTDAYGYTF
TGTGCCAGCAGACGCGGGACAGATGCCTATGGCTACACCTTC
>TRBJ1-3|-|TRBV10-1|-
CASSLDSVSGNTIYF
TGCGCCAGCAGTCTGGACAGCGTCTCTGGAAACACCATATATTTT
>TRBJ2-1|-|TRBV27|TRBD2
CASSLSGTSGRAIYNEQFF
TGTGCCAGCAGTTTATCAGGCACTAGCGGGAGGGCCATCTACAATGAGCAGTTCTTC
>TRBJ1-5|-|TRBV10-3|-
CAISETGFDQPQHF
TGTGCCATCAGTGAGACAGGGTTCGATCAGCCCCAGCATTTT
>TRBJ1-4|-|TRBV7-2|-
CASRPAVRGSNEKLFF
TGTGCCAGCAGACCAGCGGTCCGGGGGTCTAATGAAAAACTGTTTTTT
>TRBJ1-4|-|TRBV28|-
CASSLVSTPRREKLFF
TGTGCCAGCAGTTTAGTATCGACGCCACGGAGGGAAAAACTGTTTTTT
>TRBJ1-1|once|TRBV11-2|-
CASQYMNTEAFF
TGTGCCAGTCAGTACATGAACACTGAAGCTTTCTTT
>TRBJ2-1|-|TRBV4-1|TRBD2
CASSPGLAGAVEQFF
TGCGCCAGCAGCCCGGGGCTAGCGGGAGCGGTTGAGCAGTTCTTC
>TRBJ2-7|-|TRBV30|-
CAWSVSSYEQYF
TGTGCCTGGAGTGTGTCCAGTTACGAGCAGTACTTC
>TRBJ2-3|-|TRBV5-1|-
CASSLVGGTPDTQYF
TGCGCCAGCAGCTTGGTTGGGGGGACCCCAGATACGCAGTATTTT